This passage covers 20 T cell receptor beta chains from one sample sequenced in a study of T cell responses to AZD1222 COVID-19 vaccine. Data came from immunoSEQ multiplex PCR; TCRdb stores just in-frame clones and leaves some out. The repertoire holds about 120,000 clones, with 75% to 90% as singletons. Sequencing was performed on peripheral blood, taken on day 0 of AZD1222 vaccination. All receptors come from an adult in good health.

The genes are TRBV7-9 and TRBJ1-5; the D gene is possibly TRBD1 (5 bases). Germline CDR1 is SEHNR and CDR2 is FQNEAQ (reference sequence). V lost 5 bases and J 7 bases, leaving 15 bases between the germline ends. There are 14 residues in the CDR3. The CDR3 protein is CASSLGQGGQPQHF. DNA of the CDR3: TGTGCCAGCAGCCTGGGGCAGGGAGGCCAGCCCCAGCATTTT.

This clone has just one count. An end of the junction differs from the germline gene, which may be a read error. This chain joins TRBV7-2 and TRBJ2-1; 7 bases map to TRBD2. Germline-derived CDR1 and CDR2 are SGHTA and FQGNSA. The CDR3 has 13 residues. The CDR3: CASSLASGNEQFF. As DNA, the CDR3 is TGTGCCAGCAGCTTGGCTAGCGGCAATGAACAGTTCTTC.

This chain joins TRBV7-9 and TRBJ2-7; 8 bases fit TRBD1. Germline V CDR1 and CDR2: SEHNR, FQNEAQ (reference sequence). This CDR3 has 15 amino acids. With 4 bases clipped from V and 3 bases from J, the junction kept 8 bases outside the gene matches. In nucleotides, the CDR3 is TGTGCCAGCAGCTCCACAGGGGGGAGTTTCTACGAGCAGTACTTC. Amino acids: CASSSTGGSFYEQYF.

The chain recombines TRBV21-1 with TRBJ2-5; no DNA check was done on the table's D call, TRBD1. TRBV21-1 is tagged as a pseudogene. The CDR3 is 14 amino acids. CDR3 DNA sequence: TGTGCCAGCAGCGCCCCTTGGCAGCAAGAGACCCAGTACTTC. Translated: CASSAPWQQETQYF.

The chain uses TRBV2 and TRBJ2-1; 8 bases fit TRBD2. The CDR3 covers 16 residues. Germline trimming cut 6 bases from V and 0 bases from J; bases unmatched to any gene: 7. Germline-derived CDR1 and CDR2 are SNHLY and FYNNEI. CDR3 in amino acids: CASRDLAGRSYNEQFF. The CDR3 coding sequence is TGTGCCAGCAGGGACTTAGCGGGACGCTCCTACAATGAGCAGTTCTTC.

This chain links TRBV20-1 with TRBJ2-2, with D maybe TRBD2 (5 bases). The CDR3 has 14 residues. The V gene lost 3 bases and the J gene lost 4 bases, with 12 bases spanning the gap. The V gene's germline CDR1 is DFQATT and CDR2 SNEGSKA (reference sequence). The CDR3 coding sequence is TGCAGTGCTAGTCACAGCCGGGGCACCGGGGAGCTGTTTTTT. Translated: CSASHSRGTGELFF.

This chain joins TRBV5-1 and TRBJ1-5; D might be TRBD1 (5 bases). CDR3 size: 15 residues. The ends were cut back, 4 bases at V and 0 bases at J, with 11 bases in the middle. Germline values: CDR1 SGHRS, CDR2 YFSETQ. The CDR3 DNA is TGCGCCAGCAGCCCTGGGGGAAGTAGCAATCAGCCCCAGCATTTT. It encodes CASSPGGSSNQPQHF.

V gene TRBV13 combines with J gene TRBJ2-3; D gene ambiguous. The germline V gene has CDR1 PRHDT and CDR2 FYEKMQ (reference sequence). This CDR3 is 14 amino acids long. V was clipped by 1 base and J by 0 bases, with 5 bases between them. The CDR3 DNA is TGTGCCAGCAGCTTAGCTCAGAGCACAGATACGCAGTATTTT. Translation: CASSLAQSTDTQYF.

The chain joins TRBV28 to TRBJ1-5, with D perhaps matching TRBD1 (5 bases). Trimming shortened V by 7 bases and J by 6 bases, and 19 bases separated the two germline ends. CDR1 and CDR2 from the germline V gene are MDHEN and SYDVKM. This CDR3 region has 15 residues. The CDR3 nucleotides read TGTGCCAGCACTCTACCCCGGGGCGGAATTCAGCCCCAGCATTTT. The encoded protein is CASTLPRGGIQPQHF.

The V gene is TRBV12-3 or TRBV12-4, the J gene TRBJ1-2, with D unresolved. CDR3 length: 11 residues. Trimming pared 6 bases from V and 3 bases from J, leaving 5 bases between. The CDR3 reads CASRRDYGYTF. Here the CDR3 DNA reads TGTGCCAGCAGAAGGGACTATGGCTACACCTTC.

V gene TRBV19 combines with J gene TRBJ2-2; D gene unclear. V lost 4 bases and J lost 1, with 7 bases in between. The CDR3 has 14 residues. Germline loops: CDR1 LNHDA, CDR2 SQIVND (reference sequence). The CDR3 sequence: CASSSAGNTGELFF. The CDR3 nucleotides read TGTGCCAGTAGTAGTGCAGGGAACACCGGGGAGCTGTTTTTT.

The V gene is TRBV27, the J gene TRBJ1-2; 9 nucleotides line up with TRBD1. Germline trimming cut 4 bases from V and 8 bases from J; bases unmatched to any gene: 5. CDR1 MNHEY and CDR2 SMNVEV come from the germline V gene (reference sequence). The CDR3 covers 13 residues. The CDR3 nucleotides read TGTGCCAGCAGTTGGGGGACAGGGAAAGGCTACACCTTC. Translating it yields CASSWGTGKGYTF.

This chain uses TRBV4-3 with TRBJ2-7, with 10 nucleotides matching TRBD2. With V trimmed by 3 bases and J by 1 base, 3 bases remained unmatched. There are 15 residues in the CDR3. Germline V gene sequence: CDR1 LGHNA, CDR2 YSLEER. As DNA, the CDR3 is TGCGCCAGCAGCCATAGCGGGAGGTGGTCCTACGAGCAGTACTTC. Its protein is CASSHSGRWSYEQYF.

The chain links TRBV20-1 to TRBJ2-7, with 8 nucleotides matching TRBD1. The CDR3 is 16 amino acids. V dropped 3 bases and J dropped 3; count of bases not matched to a gene: 13. Germline V gene data show CDR1 as DFQATT and CDR2 as SNEGSKA (reference sequence). CDR3 sequence (DNA): TGCAGTGCTAGTAGGACAGGGAGGTCCGTATTCTACGAGCAGTACTTC. Encoded protein: CSASRTGRSVFYEQYF.

This clone was seen once. The rearrangement links TRBV27 to TRBJ2-2; unclear D gene. CDR3 length: 14 residues. Trimming stripped 4 bases from V and 6 bases from J, with 12 bases between. Per the germline V gene, CDR1 is MNHEY and CDR2 is SMNVEV (reference sequence). CDR3 sequence: CASSSPWVAGELFF. The CDR3 DNA sequence: TGTGCCAGCAGTTCCCCGTGGGTGGCCGGGGAGCTGTTTTTT.

The chain has TRBV19 and TRBJ2-7, with D perhaps TRBD2 (5 bases). The V end lost 3 bases, the J end lost 2 bases, and 11 bases lay between the germline ends. Germline V gene lookup returns CDR1 LNHDA and CDR2 SQIVND (reference sequence). The CDR3 is 14 amino acids. The CDR3 DNA reads as TGTGCCAGTAGTATGCGGGCAGGCGCCTACGAGCAGTACTTC. As protein: CASSMRAGAYEQYF.

The chain has TRBV30 and TRBJ1-5; D may be TRBD1 (6 bases). The CDR3 has 18 amino acids. Germline V gives CDR1 GTSNPN, CDR2 SVGIG (reference sequence). V gave up 1 base and J gave up 0 bases, with 19 bases separating them. CDR3 sequence reads: CAWSDRATVVYSNQPQHF. In DNA form, the CDR3 reads TGTGCCTGGAGTGACAGGGCGACAGTGGTGTATAGCAATCAGCCCCAGCATTTT.

The V and J genes are TRBV30 and TRBJ2-7; D could derive from TRBD1 or TRBD2 (5 bases each). The V gene lost 6 bases and the J gene lost 9 bases, with 18 bases spanning the gap. Germline CDR1 reads GTSNPN; CDR2 reads SVGIG (reference sequence). The length of the CDR3 is 12 residues. CDR3 residues: CACLEVPRGQYF. As DNA, the CDR3 is TGTGCCTGCTTAGAGGTACCGAGGGGGCAGTACTTC.

The rearrangement links TRBV4-3 to TRBJ2-1; TRBD2 agrees at 9 bases. The V segment lost 0 bases and the J segment 6 bases; nucleotides outside the gene matches: 12. This CDR3 comprises 18 residues. The germline gives CDR1 LGHNA, CDR2 YSLEER. CDR3 in amino acids: CASSQDGLGTSWFNEQFF. CDR3 DNA sequence: TGCGCCAGCAGCCAAGATGGCCTCGGGACTAGCTGGTTCAATGAGCAGTTCTTC.

The rearrangement links TRBV6-4 to TRBJ2-1; either TRBD1 or TRBD2 may fit D (6 bases each). The CDR3 is 16 residues long. V was trimmed by 5 bases and J by 6 bases, leaving 20 bases between them. CDR1 is MRHNA and CDR2 is SNTAGT in the germline V gene. The CDR3 protein is CASSTLAGGPGNEQFF. The CDR3 nucleotides are TGTGCCAGCAGTACCTTGGCTGGGGGGCCAGGCAATGAGCAGTTCTTC.